This TCR beta chain comes out of a study of T cells in Graves' hyperthyroidism and ophthalmopathy. Based on clinical symptoms, serum thyroxine and TRAb, thyroid ultrasound and orbital computed tomography, diagnoses were reached. This CDR3 has 15 residues. Germline CDR1 and CDR2: KGHSH and LQKENI. Trimming took 4 bases from V and 5 from J, leaving 17 bases between them. This clonotype was seen at least ten times. Using RNA transcripts as the source, TCR beta CDR3 regions were amplified. First-round RT-PCR targeting the TCR CDR3 was performed with the HTBI primer set. TCRdb reanalysed the multiplex PCR reads using MiXCR and keeps one entry per CDR3 protein. The sample holds over 450,000 distinct CDR3 sequences; 17% are singletons and the top ten take 17%.

The sample comprised blood. This sequence originates from a woman aged 18-29 years with Graves' ophthalmopathy. The chain joins TRBV18 to TRBJ2-5, with D tentatively TRBD1 or TRBD2 (5 bases each). The CDR3 reads CASSLDSGRGETQYF. CDR3 nucleotides: TGTGCCAGCTCACTAGACTCGGGGCGAGGGGAGACCCAGTACTTC. The full variable domain, completed using reference TRBV18 and TRBJ2-5, is NAGVMQNPRHLVRRRGQEARLRCSPMKGHSHVYWYRQLPEEGLKFMVYLQKENIIDESGMPKERFSAEFPKEGPSILRIQQVVRGDSAAYFCASSLDSGRGETQYFGPGTRLLVL.